A selection of T cell receptor beta chains follows, all from one sample in a study of blood T cell repertoires in COVID-19. The method was immunoSEQ multiplex PCR; TCRdb's version includes in-frame clones alone and lacks a portion of them. The sample has 310,000 or so clones; 86% are singletons. Input material: peripheral blood. The receptor source for this set is a woman aged 45 to 65 with acute or convalescent COVID-19. Each CDR3 is given with its conserved first and last residue. The D gene is left open where the match is weak. Not all rows give a size; the values are once, few, many and, for expanded clones, a class.

-	14	-	TRBJ2-3	TRBV7-9	CASSLERLSDTQYF	TGTGCCAGCAGCTTAGAACGACTTTCAGATACGCAGTATTTT
TRBD2	18	-	TRBJ2-3	TRBV18	CASSPLASGREGTDTQYF	TGTGCCAGCTCACCACTCGCTAGCGGGAGGGAAGGCACAGATACGCAGTATTTT
-	15	once	TRBJ1-5	TRBV11-2	CASSLVPGDNQPQHF	TGTGCCAGCAGCTTAGTGCCGGGGGACAATCAGCCCCAGCATTTT
TRBD1	15	-	TRBJ1-1	TRBV5-1	CASSFTAGGASLAFF	TGCGCCAGCAGCTTTACCGCAGGGGGCGCGAGTTTAGCTTTCTTT
-	14	-	TRBJ1-1	TRBV3-1/TRBV3-2	CASSQGGRNTEAFF	TGTGCCAGCAGCCAAGGTGGCAGGAACACTGAAGCTTTCTTT
-	13	-	TRBJ2-7	TRBV19	CASSPGDHYEQYF	TGTGCCAGTAGTCCCGGGGATCACTACGAGCAGTACTTC
TRBD2	15	-	TRBJ2-1	TRBV5-4	CASSSPGTSNNEQFF	TGTGCCAGCAGCTCCCCCGGGACTAGCAACAATGAGCAGTTCTTC
TRBD1	15	-	TRBJ1-2	TRBV5-1	CASSLDRDQGYGYTF	TGCGCCAGCAGCTTAGACAGGGATCAGGGATATGGCTACACCTTC
TRBD1	15	-	TRBJ2-7	TRBV10-3	CAISESTGDSYEQYF	TGTGCCATCAGTGAGTCTACAGGGGATTCCTACGAGCAGTACTTC
TRBD1	14	-	TRBJ2-1	TRBV4-2	CASSQSRTGVEQFF	TGTGCCAGCAGCCAAAGCCGGACAGGGGTAGAGCAGTTCTTC
-	14	-	TRBJ1-2	TRBV7-3	CASSLVPGSYGYTF	TGTGCCAGCAGCTTAGTCCCCGGGTCCTATGGCTACACCTTC
TRBD1	15	-	TRBJ1-1	TRBV27	CASSTRQGTNTEAFF	TGTGCCAGCAGTACCCGACAGGGTACGAACACTGAAGCTTTCTTT
TRBD2	15	-	TRBJ2-7	TRBV5-1	CASSFSLAGMDEQYF	TGCGCCAGCAGCTTTAGTCTAGCGGGGATGGACGAGCAGTACTTC
-	13	-	TRBJ1-2	TRBV12-3/TRBV12-4	CASSFGQFYGYTF	TGTGCCAGCAGTTTTGGGCAGTTCTATGGCTACACCTTC
TRBD1	15	-	TRBJ1-1	TRBV6-1	CASSEAQGAVTEAFF	TGTGCCAGCAGTGAAGCACAGGGGGCTGTCACTGAAGCTTTCTTT
-	16	-	TRBJ1-1	TRBV28	CASSFLEGLGPSEAFF	TGTGCCAGCAGTTTTCTCGAGGGTTTAGGTCCGTCTGAAGCTTTCTTT
-	12	-	TRBJ2-7	TRBV30	CAWSPTSFRQYF	TGTGCCTGGAGTCCCACTAGTTTTCGGCAGTACTTC
-	11	-	TRBJ2-4	TRBV20-1	CSAPTELIQYF	TGCAGTGCCCCTACTGAACTCATTCAGTACTTC
-	14	-	TRBJ2-1	TRBV27	CASRVLVSYNEQFF	TGTGCCAGCAGGGTTCTAGTCTCCTACAATGAGCAGTTCTTC
TRBD1	18	-	TRBJ1-4	TRBV15	CATSRARRETGGNEKLFF	TGTGCCACCAGCAGAGCCCGAAGGGAGACAGGGGGGAATGAAAAACTGTTTTTT
TRBD2	17	-	TRBJ2-2	TRBV7-8	CASSLVREGANTGELFF	TGTGCCAGCAGCTTAGTCCGGGAGGGGGCGAACACCGGGGAGCTGTTTTTT
TRBD2	15	-	TRBJ2-3	TRBV19	CASSTGPSGADTQYF	TGTGCCAGTAGTACCGGGCCAAGCGGGGCGGATACGCAGTATTTT
-	12	-	TRBJ2-7	TRBV7-3	CASSLGLAMQYF	TGTGCCAGCAGCTTAGGCCTAGCCATGCAGTACTTC
TRBD1	14	-	TRBJ2-3	TRBV5-1	CASSGQGATDTQYF	TGCGCCAGCAGTGGCCAGGGGGCCACAGATACGCAGTATTTT
-	18	-	TRBJ1-4	TRBV7-9	CASSFTWTAPDTNEKLFF	TGTGCCAGCAGCTTTACCTGGACAGCCCCGGACACTAATGAAAAACTGTTTTTT
TRBD1	14	-	TRBJ2-7	TRBV6-5	CASTDRGITYEQYF	TGTGCCAGCACGGACAGGGGAATAACCTACGAGCAGTACTTC
-	15	-	TRBJ2-3	TRBV2	CASSAATPIRGVEGF	TGTGCCAGCAGCGCCGCCACGCCGATCAGGGGAGTAGAAGGATTT
TRBD1	15	once	TRBJ1-4	TRBV9	CASSASGTANEKLFF	TGTGCCAGCAGCGCATCCGGGACAGCAAATGAAAAACTGTTTTTT
-	14	-	TRBJ2-7	TRBV30	CAWNSWRRSYEQYF	TGTGCCTGGAATAGCTGGCGGAGGTCCTACGAGCAGTACTTC
-	12	-	TRBJ2-7	TRBV2	CASRGGSYEQYF	TGTGCCAGCAGGGGGGGCTCCTACGAGCAGTACTTC
-	16	-	TRBJ1-2	TRBV21-1	CASSFSGTVVNYGYTF	TGTGCCAGCAGTTTCTCCGGGACAGTAGTTAACTATGGCTACACCTTC